These 30 T cell receptor beta chains came from one sample sequenced in a study of early T cells in non-severe SARS-CoV-2 infection. TCRdb itself ran the 5' RACE reads through MiXCR, one entry per CDR3 protein. The sample includes tens of thousands of distinct CDR3 sequences, 7.9% of them seen just once. This specimen consisted of whole blood, obtained at baseline. The receptors derive from an adult who was a healthcare worker with PCR-confirmed SARS-CoV-2 infection or an uninfected control (not recorded which).

A remark on this clonotype: At one end, the junction sequence differs from germline, possibly due to a read error. The chain is built from TRBV6-2 or TRBV6-3 and TRBJ2-7; unclear D gene. Germline V gives CDR1 MNHEY, CDR2 SVGEGT. The CDR3 extends over 12 amino acids. The CDR3: CASSPPSHEQYF. CDR3 in DNA: TGTGCCAGCAGTCCACCCTCCCACGAGCAGTACTTC.

This clonotype was detected only a few times. The CDR3 loop reads CASSLVRREGNEQFF. Written as DNA, the CDR3 is TGTGCCAGCAGCTTAGTCAGGCGGGAAGGGAATGAGCAGTTCTTC. The chain has TRBV7-9 and TRBJ2-1; possible D gene TRBD2, 6 bases. Trimming stripped 1 base from V and 7 bases from J, with 14 bases between. The germline CDR1 and CDR2 sequences are SEHNR and FQNEAQ (reference sequence). CDR3 length: 15 amino acids.

Sample share makes this clonotype medium-sized. The rearrangement joins TRBV7-9 to TRBJ1-6, with 7 nucleotides matching TRBD1. CDR3 length: 16 amino acids. Germline CDR1 reads SEHNR; CDR2 reads FQNEAQ (reference sequence). V dropped 4 bases and J dropped 6; count of bases not matched to a gene: 9. For the CDR3, the DNA is TGTGCCAGCAGCTCCACCCAGGGGGGTCTTAATTCACCCCTCCACTTT. Amino acids: CASSSTQGGLNSPLHF.

This rearrangement joins TRBV7-6 to TRBJ2-3; TRBD2 agrees at 7 bases. Trimming took 3 bases from V and 6 from J; bases not matched to a gene: 6. The germline CDR1 and CDR2 sequences are SGHVS and FNYEAQ. This CDR3 is built from 14 residues. CDR3 loop: CASSLRRGKDTQYF. The CDR3 DNA is TGTGCCAGCAGCTTGAGGCGGGGGAAGGATACGCAGTATTTT.

The table lists this clonotype with many counts. The chain has TRBV10-3 and TRBJ2-7; TRBD1 aligns across 7 bases. V shed 6 bases and J 2 bases; nucleotides not matched to a gene: 7. This CDR3 region has 14 residues. Germline CDR1 is ENHRY and CDR2 is SYGVKD. CDR3 DNA: TGTGCCATCAGGGCAACAGGGGACACCTACGAGCAGTACTTC. Translating gives CAIRATGDTYEQYF.

This clonotype was detected a few times. This sequence joins TRBV20-1 and TRBJ2-5; TRBD2 agrees at 13 bases. The CDR3 consists of 13 residues. V shed 7 bases and J 4 bases; nucleotides not matched to a gene: 3. Germline CDR1 is DFQATT and CDR2 is SNEGSKA (reference sequence). The CDR3 region has the DNA TGCAGTGTCACTAGCGGGGGGGCAGAGACCCAGTACTTC. Amino acid sequence: CSVTSGGAETQYF.

This rearrangement joins TRBV28 to TRBJ2-1; TRBD2 aligns across 16 bases. V shed 3 bases and J 11 bases; nucleotides not matched to a gene: 7. Looked up from germline, CDR1 is MDHEN and CDR2 is SYDVKM. This CDR3 contains 16 residues. CDR3 loop: CASSLSPGLAGGQQFF. CDR3 DNA sequence: TGTGCCAGCAGTTTGTCCCCGGGACTAGCGGGGGGGCAGCAGTTCTTC.

CDR3 in amino acids: CASSPTSRENPNEKLFF. For the CDR3, the DNA is TGTGCCAGCAGCCCGACGAGTAGGGAAAACCCTAATGAAAAACTGTTTTTT. The V and J genes are TRBV11-2 and TRBJ1-4; D gene ambiguous. Germline lookup yields CDR1 SGHAT and CDR2 FQNNGV. V was clipped by 5 bases and J by 3 bases, with 19 bases between them. The CDR3 has 17 amino acids.

The CDR3 loop is CASSHSNTGELFF. DNA of the CDR3: TGTGCCAGCTCACACTCGAACACCGGGGAGCTGTTTTTT. This chain joins TRBV18 and TRBJ2-2; no firm D call. V shed 4 bases and J shed 0 bases, with 3 bases lying between them. Per germline, CDR1 KGHSH and CDR2 LQKENI. The CDR3 is made up of 13 amino acids.

A few counts support this clonotype. The rearrangement links TRBV5-4 to TRBJ2-7; D remains unclear. From germline, CDR1 is SGHNT and CDR2 YYREEE (reference sequence). The CDR3 covers 17 residues. V was cut by 2 bases and J by 0 bases, with 18 bases left in between. The CDR3, as DNA: TGTGCCAGCAGCTTAGTGGGTCCGGGCTTAACCTCCTACGAGCAGTACTTC. The encoded protein is CASSLVGPGLTSYEQYF.

There are a few counts of this clonotype. The chain joins TRBV7-2 to TRBJ2-7; 9 bases are shared with TRBD1. CDR1 SGHTA and CDR2 FQGNSA come from the germline V gene. Losses at the gene ends were 1 base for V and 7 bases for J; bases not matched to a gene: 8. The CDR3 spans 15 residues. In nucleotides, the CDR3 is TGTGCCAGCAGCTTAGGCAGGACAGGGGTCCGGGAGCAGTACTTC. This codes for CASSLGRTGVREQYF. Full variable domain (missing parts from reference TRBV7-2 and TRBJ2-7): GAGVSQSPSNKVTEKGKDVELRCDPISGHTALYWYRQSLGQGLEFLIYFQGNSAPDKSGLPSDRFSAERTGGSVSTLTIQRTQQEDSAVYLCASSLGRTGVREQYFGPGTRLTVT.

The chain is built from TRBV6-4 and TRBJ2-2; perhaps D is TRBD1 or TRBD2 (6 bases each). In germline, CDR1 is MRHNA, CDR2 SNTAGT. The CDR3 spans 15 residues. Trimming took 0 bases from V and 7 from J, leaving 12 bases between them. This CDR3 reads CASSDSPGAHGELFF. The DNA for the CDR3 is TGTGCCAGCAGTGACTCACCGGGGGCCCACGGGGAGCTGTTTTTT.

This clonotype was detected a few times. This chain links TRBV4-3 with TRBJ1-1, with D perhaps TRBD1 (6 bases). The CDR3 covers 19 residues. V lost 0 bases and J 3 bases, leaving 23 bases between the germline ends. CDR1 and CDR2 from the germline V gene are LGHNA and YSLEER. CDR3 nucleotide sequence: TGCGCCAGCAGCCAAGATGGCGGACAGTCATCAATCGAGGACACTGAAGCTTTCTTT. Protein: CASSQDGGQSSIEDTEAFF.

V usage is TRBV20-1 and J usage is TRBJ1-1; 7 nucleotides agree with TRBD1. The trim removed 8 bases at V and 4 bases at J, leaving 10 bases unmatched. This CDR3 is built from 13 residues. Germline V gives CDR1 DFQATT, CDR2 SNEGSKA (reference sequence). CDR3 sequence: CSSYRGYITEAFF. As DNA, the CDR3 is TGCAGTTCTTACAGGGGCTACATCACTGAAGCTTTCTTT.

The sample holds a few counts of this clonotype. The chain carries TRBV29-1 and TRBJ2-7; 10 bases agree with TRBD1. The CDR3 length is 16 residues. Germline-derived CDR1 and CDR2 are SQVTM and ANQGSEA. Trimming removed 3 bases from V and 3 bases from J; junction bases left unmatched: 11. CDR3 sequence: CSVEEGKTGGLYEQYF. CDR3 nucleotides: TGCAGCGTTGAGGAGGGTAAGACAGGGGGCCTCTACGAGCAGTACTTC.

The V and J genes are TRBV20-1 and TRBJ2-5; D is possibly TRBD2 (7 bases). CDR1 DFQATT and CDR2 SNEGSKA come from the germline V gene (reference sequence). The CDR3 spans 14 residues. The V and J ends lost 3 bases and 2 bases respectively, with 13 bases between them. CDR3 nucleotide sequence: TGCAGTGCTAGCTTTGCGGGGGCTCAAGAGACCCAGTACTTC. Translation: CSASFAGAQETQYF.

This clonotype was picked up many times. The chain couples TRBV12-3 or TRBV12-4 to TRBJ2-1, with 12 bases matching TRBD2. This CDR3 spans 16 amino acids. J lost 0 bases, V lost 5 bases, and 2 bases had no gene match. This CDR3 reads CASSTSGGLSYNEQFF. DNA of the CDR3: TGTGCCAGCAGTACTAGCGGGGGGCTCTCCTACAATGAGCAGTTCTTC.

This clonotype was observed many times. This rearrangement joins TRBV12-3 or TRBV12-4 to TRBJ2-7, with D perhaps matching TRBD1 (6 bases). The CDR3 is 16 residues long. Trimming left V 4 bases short and J 3 bases short, with 19 bases between. The CDR3 region is CASSSPPGQGFYEQYF. The CDR3 DNA sequence: TGTGCCAGCAGTTCGCCCCCCGGGCAGGGGTTCTACGAGCAGTACTTC.

In this sample, this clonotype turned up many times. The chain recombines TRBV10-3 with TRBJ2-2; D may match TRBD1 or TRBD2 (7 bases each). Germline V gives CDR1 ENHRY, CDR2 SYGVKD. The CDR3 runs 16 residues. Between the trimmed V and J ends, which lost 7 bases and 7 bases, there was a span of 22 bases. CDR3 nucleotides: TGTGCCATCACTGACCCTTTGACAGGGAGGGGCGGGGAGCTGTTTTTT. This translates into CAITDPLTGRGGELFF.

This clonotype was seen more than once but under ten times. The chain has TRBV4-2 and TRBJ2-1; D gene unclear. The CDR3 is made up of 15 amino acids. Trimming shortened V by 0 bases and J by 8 bases, and 14 bases separated the two germline ends. The germline CDR1 and CDR2 sequences are LGHNA and YNFKEQ. CDR3 loop: CASSQEFSLVDEQFF. CDR3 in DNA: TGTGCCAGCAGCCAAGAATTTTCCCTGGTCGATGAGCAGTTCTTC.

This clonotype has at least ten counts. The chain couples TRBV7-2 to TRBJ2-7; 9 nucleotides match TRBD2. CDR1 and CDR2 from the germline V gene are SGHTA and FQGNSA. CDR3 length: 16 amino acids. J was trimmed by 9 bases and V by 7 bases; bases with no gene match: 19. The CDR3 nucleotides read TGTGCCAGCATTCCGGACCGGCGGGGGGGCCGGAACGCGCAGTACTTC. Protein: CASIPDRRGGRNAQYF.

The rearrangement joins TRBV4-1 to TRBJ1-5; D gene unclear. The CDR3 length is 14 residues. In germline, CDR1 is MGHRA, CDR2 YSYEKL. V lost 0 bases to trimming and J lost 6 bases, with 9 bases between them. CDR3 DNA sequence: TGCGCCAGCAGCCAAGACACCTGGGGTCAGCCCCAGCATTTT. This sequence encodes CASSQDTWGQPQHF.

V usage is TRBV10-1 and J usage is TRBJ2-2, with TRBD1 matching over 7 bases. Germline V lookup: CDR1 WNHNN, CDR2 SYGVQD (reference sequence). The CDR3 extends over 15 amino acids. Germline trimming cut 2 bases from V and 4 bases from J; bases unmatched to any gene: 4. The CDR3 DNA is TGCGCCAGCAGTGAGAAGGGGGCAGGCACCGGGGAGCTGTTTTTT. Amino acids: CASSEKGAGTGELFF.

Regarding this clonotype: A much larger clone differs by one base, so this may be a read error. The V and J genes are TRBV7-2 and TRBJ2-5; D gene ambiguous. The end of the DNA fits TRBJ2-1 better, so the J call may be wrong. The CDR3 consists of 13 residues. Germline CDR1 SGHTA, CDR2 FQGNSA. The CDR3 sequence: CASSLIGQETQFF. Written as DNA, the CDR3 is TGTGCCAGCAGCTTGATAGGGCAGGAGACCCAGTTCTTC.

This clonotype has ten or more counts. The genes are TRBV20-1 and TRBJ2-5; D remains ambiguous. Trimming left V 2 bases short and J 5 bases short, with 9 bases between. CDR1 is DFQATT and CDR2 is SNEGSKA in the germline V gene (reference sequence). This CDR3 region has 12 residues. The CDR3: CSARSRAETQYF. The CDR3 DNA sequence: TGCAGTGCTAGATCTCGGGCGGAGACCCAGTACTTC.

For the CDR3, the DNA is TGCAGTGCTAGAGATCGCACGGGCAGCCCCTACGAGCAGTACTTC. Translated: CSARDRTGSPYEQYF. The chain has TRBV20-1 and TRBJ2-7; D not certain. The CDR3 runs to 15 residues. V lost 0 bases to trimming and J lost 2 bases, with 14 bases between them. Germline values: CDR1 DFQATT, CDR2 SNEGSKA (reference sequence).

A few counts support this clonotype. The V gene is TRBV5-1, the J gene TRBJ1-1; D uncertain. V was trimmed by 3 bases and J by 3 bases, leaving 12 bases between them. Germline V gene data show CDR1 as SGHRS and CDR2 as YFSETQ. The CDR3 runs to 14 residues. In DNA form, the CDR3 reads TGCGCCAGCAGCTCGACCACCACCCACACTGAAGCTTTCTTT. This codes for CASSSTTTHTEAFF. The full variable domain, with the rest looked up from reference TRBV5-1 and TRBJ1-1, is KAGVTQTPRYLIKTRGQQVTLSCSPISGHRSVSWYQQTPGQGLQFLFEYFSETQRNKGNFPGRFSGRQFSNSRSEMNVSTLELGDSALYLCASSSTTTHTEAFFGQGTRLTVV.

This rearrangement joins TRBV18 to TRBJ2-2; D not resolved. The CDR3 is made up of 15 amino acids. Trimming removed 0 bases at V and 0 bases at J, with 5 bases between. In germline, CDR1 is KGHSH, CDR2 LQKENI. CDR3 amino acids: CASSPPSANTGELFF. The CDR3, as DNA: TGTGCCAGCTCACCACCATCGGCGAACACCGGGGAGCTGTTTTTT.

This clonotype was found a few times. The CDR3 DNA sequence: TGTGCCATCAGTGAAGGGGTTGAGGCTTTCTTT. Encoded protein: CAISEGVEAFF. The chain combines TRBV10-3 with TRBJ1-1, with a weak D call TRBD1 (5 bases). Looked up from germline, CDR1 is ENHRY and CDR2 is SYGVKD. This CDR3 is 11 amino acids long. The V and J ends lost 3 bases and 11 bases respectively, with 10 bases between them.

Here the CDR3 DNA reads TGTGCCAGCAGTTTTGGCGGGGGGGCCAATGAGCAGTTCTTC. It yields the protein CASSFGGGANEQFF. This chain joins TRBV12-3 or TRBV12-4 and TRBJ2-1, with 9 bases that match TRBD2. The J segment lost 6 bases and the V segment lost 3 bases, leaving 3 bases of the junction unmatched. This CDR3 spans 14 amino acids.